The T cell receptor (beta chain) under discussion was sequenced for a study of beta chain features in type 1 diabetes. This clone was detected only a few times. The CDR3 loop spans 14 amino acids. Germline CDR1 reads MNHNY; CDR2 reads SVGAGI (reference sequence). Trimming cost V 6 bases and J 0 bases; bases outside gene matches: 5. TCRB transcripts that were expressed got sequenced, as all of the isolated RNA had been reverse transcribed. The assay was immunoSEQ multiplex PCR, and TCRdb's table has in-frame clones only and misses some. The sample has roughly 170,000 clones, 10% to 15% seen once. The chain is built from TRBV6-6 and TRBJ2-7; 7 nucleotides line up with TRBD1. The source of this sequence is a woman between 18 and 29 years old in good health. Material: central memory CD4+ T cells from blood. In DNA, the CDR3 is TGTGCCAGCAGACGTGGGACAGACTCCTACGAGCAGTACTTC. Its translation: CASRRGTDSYEQYF.